This entry is about one T cell receptor (beta chain). Its antigen is not known. These data are taken from a study of CD8 T cells in Susac syndrome. The RNA input was about 0.5 to 1 ug, and it was reverse transcribed with random hexamers. A multiplex approach, immunoSEQ multiplex PCR, amplified TCR beta CDR3 across 54 Vbeta and 13 Jbeta. TCRdb reprocessed the immunoSEQ multiplex PCR reads via MiXCR and lists one record per CDR3 protein. Found here are roughly 180,000 distinct CDR3 sequences, about 95% of them singletons; the top ten hold 0.13% to 0.15%. Study results and caveats: As acknowledged by the study, its TCR sequencing and HLA analysis included a relatively small number of individuals.

The sequenced sample consisted of CD4+ T cells from PBMCs. The TCR was taken from a human donor in good health.

The CDR3 sequence is CSVSQGGGGTDTQYF. The CDR3 DNA follows: TGCAGCGTCTCCCAAGGGGGTGGGGGGACAGATACGCAGTATTTT. The rearrangement joins TRBV29-1 to TRBJ2-3; D possibly matches TRBD1 or TRBD2 (6 bases each). This CDR3 region has 15 residues. Germline-derived CDR1 and CDR2 are SQVTM and ANQGSEA. V lost 6 bases and J lost 3, with 19 bases in between.